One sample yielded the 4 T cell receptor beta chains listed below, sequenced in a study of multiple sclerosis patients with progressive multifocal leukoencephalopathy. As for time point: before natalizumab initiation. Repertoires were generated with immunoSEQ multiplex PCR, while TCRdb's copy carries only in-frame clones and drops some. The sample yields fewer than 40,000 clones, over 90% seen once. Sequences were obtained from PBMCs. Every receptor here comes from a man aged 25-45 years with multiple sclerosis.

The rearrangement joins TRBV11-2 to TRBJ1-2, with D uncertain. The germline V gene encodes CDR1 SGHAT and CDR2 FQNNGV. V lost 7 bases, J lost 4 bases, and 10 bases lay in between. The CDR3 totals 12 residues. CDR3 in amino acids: CASTGRVYGYTF. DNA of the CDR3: TGTGCCAGCACCGGGAGGGTCTATGGCTACACCTTC.

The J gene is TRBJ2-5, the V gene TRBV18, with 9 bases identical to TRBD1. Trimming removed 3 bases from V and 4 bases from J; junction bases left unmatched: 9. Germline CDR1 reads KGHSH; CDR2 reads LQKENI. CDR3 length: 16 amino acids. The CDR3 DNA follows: TGTGCCAGCTCACCCCCCGGACAGGGGATAGGAGAGACCCAGTACTTC. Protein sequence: CASSPPGQGIGETQYF.

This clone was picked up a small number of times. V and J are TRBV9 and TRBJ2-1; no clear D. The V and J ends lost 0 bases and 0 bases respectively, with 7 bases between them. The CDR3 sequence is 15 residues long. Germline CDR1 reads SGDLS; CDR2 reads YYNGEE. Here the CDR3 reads CASSVAANSYNEQFF. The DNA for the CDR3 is TGTGCCAGCAGCGTAGCAGCCAACTCCTACAATGAGCAGTTCTTC.

CDR3 bases: TGTGCCAGCAGCTTAAGCAGCAATCAGCCCCAGCATTTT. Amino acid sequence: CASSLSSNQPQHF. The chain joins TRBV5-5 to TRBJ1-5; D remains unclear. The germline V gene has CDR1 SGHKS and CDR2 YYEKEE (reference sequence). V was shortened by 2 bases and J by 1 base, with 4 bases between the two germline ends. The CDR3 is 13 residues long.